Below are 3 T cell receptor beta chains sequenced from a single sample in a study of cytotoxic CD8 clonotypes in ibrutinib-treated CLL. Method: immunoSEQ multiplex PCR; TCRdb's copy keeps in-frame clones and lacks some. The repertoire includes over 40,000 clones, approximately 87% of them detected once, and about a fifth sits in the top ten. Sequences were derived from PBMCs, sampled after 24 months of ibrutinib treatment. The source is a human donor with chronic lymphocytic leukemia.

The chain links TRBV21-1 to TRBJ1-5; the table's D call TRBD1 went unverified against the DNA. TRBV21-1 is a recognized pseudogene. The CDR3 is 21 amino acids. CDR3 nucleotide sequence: TGTGCCAGCAGCAAAAGAAGAACTGGGACAGGGCAGAACCCAAGCAATCAGCCCCAGCATTTT. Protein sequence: CASSKRRTGTGQNPSNQPQHF.

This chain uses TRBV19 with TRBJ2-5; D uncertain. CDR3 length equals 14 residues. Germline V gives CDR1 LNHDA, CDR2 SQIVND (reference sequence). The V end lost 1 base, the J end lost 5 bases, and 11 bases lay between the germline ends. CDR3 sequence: CASSIVGGEETQYF. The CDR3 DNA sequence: TGTGCCAGTAGTATAGTAGGTGGAGAGGAGACCCAGTACTTC.

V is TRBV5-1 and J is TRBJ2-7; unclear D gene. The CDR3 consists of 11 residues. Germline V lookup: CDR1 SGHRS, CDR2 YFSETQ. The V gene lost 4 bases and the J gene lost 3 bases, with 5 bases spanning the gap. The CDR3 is CASSLNYEQYF. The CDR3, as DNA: TGCGCCAGCAGCCTTAACTACGAGCAGTACTTC.